What follows are 32 T cell receptor beta chains derived from one specimen sequenced in a study of control samples from healthy donors and cancer patients. TCRdb's table, derived via immunoSEQ multiplex PCR, lists solely in-frame clones and lacks some. Among about 92,000 clones listed, around 80% were seen once. The source material was blood. The receptors were gathered from a woman in her sixties in good health.

This chain connects TRBV6-6 to TRBJ1-2; the D gene is possibly TRBD1 (6 bases). The CDR3 covers 14 residues. Trimming cost V 5 bases and J 4 bases, with 14 bases left between them. Germline loops: CDR1 MNHNY, CDR2 SVGAGI (reference sequence). The CDR3 coding sequence is TGTGCCAGCAGTCTGACCAGGGGATCCTATGGCTACACCTTC. Protein: CASSLTRGSYGYTF.

V is TRBV27 and J is TRBJ2-1; D gene ambiguous. In germline, CDR1 is MNHEY, CDR2 SMNVEV (reference sequence). The V gene lost 3 bases and the J gene lost 0 bases, with 9 bases spanning the gap. This CDR3 spans 15 amino acids. CDR3 nucleotide sequence: TGTGCCAGCAGTTTCCGTCGGAGCTCCTACAATGAGCAGTTCTTC. Translation gives CASSFRRSSYNEQFF.

A single count supports this clone. V gene TRBV28 combines with J gene TRBJ2-3, with a weak D call TRBD2 (6 bases). V lost 3 bases and J 2 bases, leaving 12 bases between the germline ends. The CDR3 has 15 residues. The germline CDR1 and CDR2 sequences are MDHEN and SYDVKM. The DNA for the CDR3 is TGTGCCAGCAGTTTTGCTAGCGATGCCACAGATACGCAGTATTTT. Amino acid sequence: CASSFASDATDTQYF.

This chain uses TRBV28 with TRBJ1-4; possible D gene TRBD1, 5 bases. V was cut by 6 bases and J by 8 bases, with 16 bases left in between. The CDR3 loop spans 14 amino acids. The germline CDR1 and CDR2 sequences are MDHEN and SYDVKM. The CDR3 nucleotides are TGTGCCAGCAGACCTGGACTGTCAGGGGAAAAACTGTTTTTT. This gives the protein CASRPGLSGEKLFF.

The rearrangement links TRBV13 to TRBJ2-4; tentative D call: TRBD1 (6 bases). Germline V gives CDR1 PRHDT, CDR2 FYEKMQ (reference sequence). The CDR3 has 20 residues. The V and J ends lost 5 bases and 3 bases respectively, with 29 bases between them. CDR3 sequence: CASSQTATGLVGLGKNIQYF. The DNA for the CDR3 is TGTGCCAGCAGCCAGACCGCCACAGGGTTGGTTGGTCTTGGCAAAAACATTCAGTACTTC.

The chain uses TRBV3-1 (or the pseudogene TRBV3-2) and TRBJ2-1; D gene unclear. The CDR3 contains 11 residues. Germline V gene sequence: CDR1 LGHDT, CDR2 YNNKEL (reference sequence). V shed 5 bases and J shed 3 bases, with 2 bases lying between them. CDR3 sequence: CASSFYNEQFF. CDR3 coding DNA: TGTGCCAGCAGCTTCTACAATGAGCAGTTCTTC.

The chain carries TRBV7-2 and TRBJ1-1; D gene unclear. CDR1 is SGHTA and CDR2 is FQGNSA in the germline V gene. Trimming took off 1 base at V and 0 bases at J, with 12 bases between the two ends. The CDR3 extends over 16 amino acids. The CDR3 coding sequence is TGTGCCAGCAGCTTAGTCGCGACCCCTATGAACACTGAAGCTTTCTTT. Translating it yields CASSLVATPMNTEAFF. Based on the CDR3 plus reference TRBV7-2 and TRBJ1-1, the full variable domain is GAGVSQSPSNKVTEKGKDVELRCDPISGHTALYWYRQSLGQGLEFLIYFQGNSAPDKSGLPSDRFSAERTGGSVSTLTIQRTQQEDSAVYLCASSLVATPMNTEAFFGQGTRLTVV.

The genes are TRBV5-4 and TRBJ2-7, with D possibly TRBD1 on 6 matching bases. This CDR3 has 17 residues. Germline V gene sequence: CDR1 SGHNT, CDR2 YYREEE (reference sequence). V gave up 1 base and J gave up 0 bases, with 17 bases separating them. DNA for the CDR3: TGTGCCAGCAGCTTGCAAGGGATGGGGGCTAGCTCCTACGAGCAGTACTTC. Translation: CASSLQGMGASSYEQYF.

The rearrangement uses TRBV7-2 and TRBJ2-5; 9 bases agree with TRBD2. The CDR3 contains 16 residues. Germline V gene data show CDR1 as SGHTA and CDR2 as FQGNSA. V lost 4 bases and J lost 5; bases outside the gene matches: 11. The CDR3 reads CASSSYSTSGEETQYF. CDR3 nucleotide sequence: TGTGCCAGCAGCTCATATTCGACTAGCGGCGAGGAGACCCAGTACTTC.

This clone was seen a few times. The chain recombines TRBV11-3 with TRBJ2-1; D might be TRBD1 (5 bases). Per germline, CDR1 SGHNT and CDR2 YENEEA. The CDR3 covers 16 residues. V was cut by 5 bases and J by 0 bases, with 14 bases left in between. CDR3 in amino acids: CASSPQGAVSYNEQFF. The CDR3 nucleotides read TGTGCCAGCAGCCCTCAGGGTGCGGTCTCCTACAATGAGCAGTTCTTC.

The chain couples TRBV28 to TRBJ1-4, with 8 bases lining up with TRBD1. This CDR3 has 14 amino acids. Looked up from germline, CDR1 is MDHEN and CDR2 is SYDVKM. Losses at the gene ends were 5 bases for V and 5 bases for J; bases not matched to a gene: 4. This CDR3 is CASSGWTGNEKLFF. CDR3 sequence (DNA): TGTGCCAGCAGTGGGTGGACAGGGAATGAAAAACTGTTTTTT. Full variable domain (rest looked up from reference TRBV28 and TRBJ1-4): DVKVTQSSRYLVKRTGEKVFLECVQDMDHENMFWYRQDPGLGLRLIYFSYDVKMKEKGDIPEGYSVSREKKERFSLILESASTNQTSMYLCASSGWTGNEKLFFGSGTQLSVL.

The chain employs TRBV19 and TRBJ2-7; tentatively, D is TRBD1 (5 bases). Germline assignment: CDR1 LNHDA and CDR2 SQIVND (reference sequence). Between the trimmed V and J ends, which lost 0 bases and 4 bases, there was a span of 13 bases. The CDR3 extends over 15 amino acids. The CDR3 nucleotides are TGTGCCAGTAGTATAGATCTCCTCAGGGTTTACGAGCAGTACTTC. Protein product: CASSIDLLRVYEQYF.

This chain connects TRBV4-3 to TRBJ2-2; a possible D gene is TRBD1 (6 bases). V gave up 2 bases and J gave up 7 bases, with 8 bases separating them. The CDR3 length is 13 residues. Germline lookup yields CDR1 LGHNA and CDR2 YSLEER. The CDR3 loop is CASSQQGIGELFF. The CDR3 region has the DNA TGCGCCAGCAGCCAACAGGGGATCGGGGAGCTGTTTTTT.

This chain connects TRBV18 to TRBJ1-1; 7 bases match TRBD1. CDR1 and CDR2 (germline): KGHSH, LQKENI. The CDR3 covers 13 residues. Losses at the gene ends were 5 bases for V and 0 bases for J; bases not matched to a gene: 0. Here the CDR3 DNA reads TGTGCCAGCTCAGGGACAGTGAACACTGAAGCTTTCTTT. Translated: CASSGTVNTEAFF.

CDR3 protein: CASSHAPRGGTGELFF. The CDR3 nucleotides are TGTGCCAGCAGCCACGCCCCTAGGGGGGGCACCGGGGAGCTGTTTTTT. The V call is TRBV11-2, the J call TRBJ2-2; weak D call: TRBD2 (7 bases). Germline assignment: CDR1 SGHAT and CDR2 FQNNGV. Trimming cost V 5 bases and J 4 bases, with 17 bases left between them. This CDR3 contains 16 residues.

The chain uses TRBV5-5 and TRBJ2-7; D gene unclear. Trimming cost V 4 bases and J 2 bases, with 10 bases left between them. Looked up from germline, CDR1 is SGHKS and CDR2 is YYEKEE (reference sequence). The CDR3 has 13 residues. This CDR3 is CASSTDSAYEQYF. The CDR3 DNA reads as TGTGCCAGCAGCACCGACTCAGCCTACGAGCAGTACTTC.

This clone has just a few counts. V is TRBV14 and J is TRBJ1-1; 11 bases map to TRBD1. The CDR3 totals 15 residues. Germline CDR1 SGHDN, CDR2 FVKESK. V dropped 6 bases and J dropped 1; count of bases not matched to a gene: 4. Here the CDR3 reads CASREGTGGNTEAFF. CDR3 coding DNA: TGTGCCAGCAGGGAGGGGACAGGGGGGAACACTGAAGCTTTCTTT.

This rearrangement joins TRBV19 to TRBJ2-7, with D tentatively TRBD1 (6 bases). This CDR3 spans 18 amino acids. V dropped 5 bases and J dropped 0 bases, with 23 bases sitting between them. Germline V gene data show CDR1 as LNHDA and CDR2 as SQIVND (reference sequence). CDR3 residues: CASSLQGRADRFSYEQYF. The CDR3 coding sequence is TGTGCCAGTAGTCTTCAAGGCCGAGCCGACAGGTTCTCCTACGAGCAGTACTTC.

This clone was seen a handful of times. The chain uses TRBV6-5 and TRBJ2-7, with D hard to call. CDR1 is MNHEY and CDR2 is SVGAGI in the germline V gene. CDR3 length equals 13 residues. The V and J ends lost 5 bases and 3 bases respectively, with 11 bases between them. CDR3 in DNA: TGTGCCAGCAGTCGAATTTCTAACTACGAGCAGTACTTC. It specifies CASSRISNYEQYF.

V and J are TRBV6-2 or TRBV6-3 and TRBJ1-4; no reliable D call. CDR1 MNHEY and CDR2 SVGEGT come from the germline V gene. V gave up 2 bases and J gave up 7 bases, with 14 bases separating them. The CDR3 sequence is 15 residues long. The CDR3 DNA reads as TGTGCCAGCAGTTACGCGAACCAGGTTTGTGAAAAACTGTTTTTT. It codes for CASSYANQVCEKLFF.

This rearrangement joins TRBV4-2 to TRBJ2-3; no clear D gene. Germline V gene data show CDR1 as LGHNA and CDR2 as YNFKEQ. Trimming shortened V by 0 bases and J by 6 bases, and 10 bases separated the two germline ends. The CDR3 is 14 amino acids. This CDR3 reads CASSQDLLGDTQYF. CDR3 DNA: TGTGCCAGCAGCCAAGATCTTTTGGGGGATACGCAGTATTTT.

CDR3 DNA: TGTGCCAGTCGGACGGAAGAGACCCAGTACTTC. Protein sequence: CASRTEETQYF. V is TRBV28 and J is TRBJ2-5; D is uncertain. V was cut by 9 bases and J by 3 bases, with 8 bases left in between. From germline, CDR1 is MDHEN and CDR2 SYDVKM. The CDR3 has 11 amino acids.

This clone was found once. The gene calls are TRBV7-8 and TRBJ2-7; 11 bases align to TRBD2. This CDR3 comprises 16 residues. Losses at the gene ends were 0 bases for V and 8 bases for J; bases not matched to a gene: 9. Germline V gene data show CDR1 as SGHVS and CDR2 as FQNEAQ. The chain's CDR3 is CASSLARLAGSPQQYF. CDR3 bases: TGTGCCAGCAGCTTAGCGCGACTAGCGGGGTCACCTCAGCAGTACTTC. Complete variable domain (other parts from reference TRBV7-8 and TRBJ2-7): GAGVSQSPRYKVAKRGQDVALRCDPISGHVSLFWYQQALGQGPEFLTYFQNEAQLDKSGLPSDRFFAERPEGSVSTLKIQRTQQEDSAVYLCASSLARLAGSPQQYFGPGTRLTVT.

The V and J genes are TRBV12-3 or TRBV12-4 and TRBJ2-3; 7 bases map to TRBD2. V was clipped by 6 bases and J by 10 bases; unmatched bases: 10. The CDR3 extends over 13 amino acids. CDR3 nucleotide sequence: TGTGCCAGCAGGGGAGGGGCTAGCGGAGCGCAGTATTTT. This gives the protein CASRGGASGAQYF.

V usage is TRBV30 and J usage is TRBJ2-4, with D perhaps matching TRBD1 (6 bases). The ends were cut back, 5 bases at V and 0 bases at J, with 14 bases in the middle. This CDR3 spans 15 amino acids. CDR1 and CDR2 (germline): GTSNPN, SVGIG (reference sequence). The CDR3 nucleotides are TGTGCCTGGTCTCAGGGGCGCCGAGCCAAAAACATTCAGTACTTC. Protein: CAWSQGRRAKNIQYF.

This chain connects TRBV24-1 to TRBJ2-3, with 7 bases identical to TRBD1. CDR3 length: 15 amino acids. The germline V gene encodes CDR1 KGHDR and CDR2 SFDVKD. J gave up 7 bases and V 0 bases, and 6 bases lay outside the gene matches. The CDR3 DNA reads TGTGCCACCAGTGATTTGGACCGGGACAGCCATACGCAGTATTTT. It yields the protein CATSDLDRDSHTQYF.

The genes are TRBV28 and TRBJ1-3; D call uncertain. Looked up from germline, CDR1 is MDHEN and CDR2 is SYDVKM. The CDR3 covers 15 residues. The V end was cut by 6 bases, the J end by 1 base, with 13 bases between. The CDR3 DNA follows: TGTGCCAGCAGCCCCCCCGACGGATCTGGAAACACCATATATTTT. It codes for CASSPPDGSGNTIYF.

This sequence joins TRBV6-2 or TRBV6-3 and TRBJ2-7, with 13 bases matching TRBD2. This CDR3 has 17 residues. Germline CDR1 is MNHEY and CDR2 is SVGEGT. V gave up 0 bases and J gave up 4 bases; unmatched junction bases: 6. In nucleotides, the CDR3 is TGTGCCAGCAGTTACTCCACTCGACTAGCGGGAGGATACGAGCAGTACTTC. Translating it yields CASSYSTRLAGGYEQYF.

The CDR3 bases are TGTGCCAGCAGTTTATTAATCGGGGAGCTGTTTTTT. Amino acids: CASSLLIGELFF. The V call is TRBV28, the J call TRBJ2-2; D uncertain. Germline values: CDR1 MDHEN, CDR2 SYDVKM. Between the trimmed V and J ends, which lost 1 base and 7 bases, there was a span of 4 bases. The CDR3 contains 12 residues.

The rearrangement joins TRBV10-3 to TRBJ2-7, with TRBD2 matching over 8 bases. The length of the CDR3 is 17 residues. Per the germline V gene, CDR1 is ENHRY and CDR2 is SYGVKD. After removal of 0 bases from V and 4 bases from J, the junction contained 11 bases not matched to a gene. The CDR3 loop is CAISESTTGGGSYEQYF. CDR3 sequence (DNA): TGTGCCATCAGTGAGTCGACTACCGGCGGGGGGTCGTACGAGCAGTACTTC.

This chain's CDR3 is CASSEGQGNRAYGYTF. DNA for the CDR3: TGTGCCAGCAGTGAGGGACAGGGTAACAGGGCCTATGGCTACACCTTC. J is TRBJ1-2 and V is TRBV6-1; 9 bases are a match to TRBD1. The ends lost 3 bases at V and 4 bases at J; junction bases unmatched: 9. Per germline, CDR1 MNHNS and CDR2 SASEGT. CDR3 length: 16 residues.

V is TRBV4-3 and J is TRBJ1-1, with 9 positions matching TRBD1. The CDR3 runs to 19 residues. Unmatched junction bases numbered 12, after V lost 0 bases and J lost 1 base. Germline V gene data show CDR1 as LGHNA and CDR2 as YSLEER. The CDR3 sequence: CASSQDGTGKWTGNTEAFF. For the CDR3, the DNA is TGCGCCAGCAGCCAAGATGGGACAGGGAAGTGGACGGGGAACACTGAAGCTTTCTTT.